Below, 22 T cell receptor beta chains from the same sample are listed, as sequenced in a study of CD8+CD57+ T cells in acquired aplastic anemia. CDR3 and TCR beta VDJ profiling relied on a genomic DNA template. TCRdb redid the calling of the reads with MiXCR, one entry per CDR3 protein. The profile shows about 160,000 distinct CDR3 sequences, about 45% of them singletons. Before being chosen for sequencing, patients had shown CD8+CD57+ cell expansion by flow cytometry. Sequencing was performed on sorted CD4+, CD8+, or CD8+CD57+ T cells (not recorded which) from PBMCs. The receptor set was obtained from a human donor with aplastic anemia.

The chain employs TRBV20-1 and TRBJ1-1; D is unclear. Germline lookup yields CDR1 DFQATT and CDR2 SNEGSKA (reference sequence). The CDR3 extends over 13 amino acids. Between the trimmed V and J ends, which lost 0 bases and 4 bases, there was a span of 9 bases. CDR3 protein: CSARDLGGTEAFF. DNA for the CDR3: TGCAGTGCTAGAGATTTGGGCGGCACTGAAGCTTTCTTT.

The gene calls are TRBV19 and TRBJ2-1; 8 nucleotides align to TRBD1. Unmatched junction bases numbered 3, after V lost 1 base and J lost 7 bases. The germline gives CDR1 LNHDA, CDR2 SQIVND (reference sequence). The CDR3 runs 14 residues. The CDR3 is CASSIGTGWNEQFF. The CDR3 DNA reads TGTGCCAGTAGTATAGGGACAGGGTGGAATGAGCAGTTCTTC.

Concerning this clonotype: A much larger clone is a single base away; this may be a read error. This chain links TRBV7-3 with TRBJ1-5; D ambiguous. This CDR3 is built from 17 residues. CDR1 and CDR2 (germline): SGHTA, FQGTGA. Here the CDR3 reads CASSLGGGRPGKQPQHF. The CDR3 DNA is TGTGCCAGCAGCTTAGGTGGAGGGCGCCCGGGCAAGCAGCCCCAGCATTTT.

The gene calls are TRBV29-1 and TRBJ2-1; D is undetermined. Trimming took off 7 bases at V and 0 bases at J, with 10 bases between the two ends. The germline V gene has CDR1 SQVTM and CDR2 ANQGSEA. The CDR3 is 13 amino acids. The CDR3 nucleotides read TGCAGCGCGAGAGGTTTCTCCTACAATGAGCAGTTCTTC. Amino acids: CSARGFSYNEQFF.

In its sample, this clonotype was seen many times. The DNA of the CDR3 is TGCAGTGCTAGGGGGGCGGCACGAACGGATGAGCAGTTCTTC. It yields the protein CSARGAARTDEQFF. The rearrangement uses TRBV20-1 and TRBJ2-1, with a weak D call TRBD1 (6 bases). V lost 3 bases and J lost 8, with 17 bases in between. CDR3 length: 14 residues. Germline V gives CDR1 DFQATT, CDR2 SNEGSKA (reference sequence).

The chain recombines TRBV7-9 with TRBJ1-4; 9 bases line up with TRBD1. The CDR3 length is 15 residues. With V trimmed by 4 bases and J by 5 bases, 5 bases remained unmatched. Per germline, CDR1 SEHNR and CDR2 FQNEAQ (reference sequence). CDR3 coding DNA: TGTGCCAGCAGCTATGCGGGACAGGGAAATGAAAAACTGTTTTTT. It codes for CASSYAGQGNEKLFF.

This clonotype appeared many times. This chain connects TRBV14 to TRBJ1-1; no clear D gene. This CDR3 spans 14 amino acids. Trimming stripped 1 base from V and 6 bases from J, with 12 bases between. Germline-derived CDR1 and CDR2 are SGHDN and FVKESK. The CDR3 is CASSQARLASEAFF. In DNA, the CDR3 is TGTGCCAGCAGCCAAGCAAGGCTGGCGTCTGAAGCTTTCTTT.

This clonotype showed up many times. This chain joins TRBV19 and TRBJ1-3, with 7 bases aligning to TRBD1. The CDR3 loop spans 17 amino acids. Germline CDR1 LNHDA, CDR2 SQIVND (reference sequence). V shed 1 base, J shed 0 bases, and the junction held 6 bases outside the gene matches. The CDR3 DNA sequence: TGTGCCAGTAGTATAGGAGGACAGGTCTTCTCTGGAAACACCATATATTTT. Amino acid sequence: CASSIGGQVFSGNTIYF.

The chain carries TRBV10-1 and TRBJ1-5; TRBD1 might be the D (6 bases). In germline, CDR1 is WNHNN, CDR2 SYGVQD (reference sequence). The CDR3 is made up of 17 amino acids. V shed 0 bases and J shed 2 bases, with 14 bases lying between them. The CDR3 DNA sequence: TGCGCCAGCAGTGAGTCGAGGGGGGCTCTTTGCAATCAGCCCCAGCATTTT. Its protein is CASSESRGALCNQPQHF.

This clonotype occurred many times. V is TRBV5-5 and J is TRBJ1-1; D is unclear. Trimming took 1 base from V and 2 from J, leaving 9 bases between them. This CDR3 region has 14 residues. Germline V CDR1 and CDR2: SGHKS, YYEKEE (reference sequence). The CDR3 DNA reads TGTGCCAGCAGCTTGTTCAGTACAAACACTGAAGCTTTCTTT. This sequence encodes CASSLFSTNTEAFF.

The CDR3 DNA follows: TGCGCCAGCAGCTTGGGTGGGGGCGAATATGGCTACACCTTC. Translating it yields CASSLGGGEYGYTF. The V gene is TRBV10-1, the J gene TRBJ1-2; the D gene is possibly TRBD1 (6 bases). V lost 6 bases to trimming and J lost 5 bases, with 16 bases between them. The CDR3 length is 14 residues. Germline CDR1 WNHNN, CDR2 SYGVQD (reference sequence).

In this sample, this clonotype turned up a few times. The V gene is TRBV25-1, the J gene TRBJ1-3; D unclear. The germline CDR1 and CDR2 sequences are MGHDK and SYGVNS. V was trimmed by 1 base and J by 2 bases, leaving 6 bases between them. The length of the CDR3 is 14 residues. The chain's CDR3 is CASSELGAGNTIYF. The CDR3 DNA sequence: TGTGCCAGCAGTGAATTGGGCGCTGGAAACACCATATATTTT.

Only a few counts were recorded for this clonotype. The chain links TRBV6-2 or TRBV6-3 to TRBJ1-2; TRBD1 matches 9 bases. The CDR3 has 17 residues. Germline lookup yields CDR1 MNHEY and CDR2 SVGEGT. V was pared by 7 bases and J by 2 bases, with 14 bases of the junction left unmatched. The CDR3 DNA is TGTGCCAGCACTCCGGGACAGGGTTATCCCGGGAACTATGGCTACACCTTC. Translation gives CASTPGQGYPGNYGYTF.

By proportion, this clonotype is medium-sized. V usage is TRBV10-3 and J usage is TRBJ1-3, with D hard to call. CDR1 and CDR2 from the germline V gene are ENHRY and SYGVKD. The ends were cut back, 3 bases at V and 0 bases at J, with 6 bases in the middle. The CDR3 runs 14 residues. The CDR3 nucleotides are TGTGCCATCAGTGATGGGAGCTCTGGAAACACCATATATTTT. Translation gives CAISDGSSGNTIYF.

This chain connects TRBV7-9 to TRBJ2-3; D unresolved. V lost 5 bases and J 3 bases, leaving 9 bases between the germline ends. The CDR3 is 13 residues long. Germline lookup yields CDR1 SEHNR and CDR2 FQNEAQ (reference sequence). The CDR3 here is CASSKTDTDTQYF. The CDR3, as DNA: TGTGCCAGCAGCAAGACGGATACAGATACGCAGTATTTT.

This clonotype was counted many times. This chain uses TRBV6-1 with TRBJ1-1; TRBD1 is a possible D gene (5 bases). Germline V gene data show CDR1 as MNHNS and CDR2 as SASEGT. V lost 2 bases to trimming and J lost 1 base, with 11 bases between them. CDR3 size: 15 residues. DNA for the CDR3: TGTGCCAGCAGTGAACGTCGGGGCCCGAACACTGAAGCTTTCTTT. Amino acids: CASSERRGPNTEAFF.

The chain joins TRBV24-1 to TRBJ2-5, with TRBD1 as a possible D gene (6 bases). The CDR3 is made up of 17 amino acids. Germline V lookup: CDR1 KGHDR, CDR2 SFDVKD. V lost 4 bases and J 3 bases, leaving 20 bases between the germline ends. This chain's CDR3 is CATSETPKTGHKETQYF. The CDR3 nucleotides read TGTGCCACCAGTGAGACCCCCAAGACAGGACATAAAGAGACCCAGTACTTC.

The rearrangement uses TRBV6-1 and TRBJ2-3; D remains ambiguous. This CDR3 is built from 13 residues. V was pared by 7 bases and J by 5 bases, with 13 bases between. Germline V gene data show CDR1 as MNHNS and CDR2 as SASEGT. The CDR3 region is CASMYPLGDTQYF. The CDR3 nucleotides are TGTGCCAGCATGTACCCCCTCGGAGATACGCAGTATTTT.

This clonotype was recorded many times. This chain joins TRBV5-6 and TRBJ2-7; D may be TRBD1 (5 bases). This CDR3 contains 13 residues. The ends were cut back, 7 bases at V and 1 base at J, with 12 bases in the middle. Germline V gene sequence: CDR1 SGHDT, CDR2 YYEEEE. CDR3 DNA: TGTGCCAGCCGAGGACACTCGTCCTACGAGCAGTACTTC. Protein sequence: CASRGHSSYEQYF.

The chain links TRBV12-5 to TRBJ2-7; TRBD2 might be the D (6 bases). The CDR3 is 14 amino acids. V was cut by 1 base and J by 0 bases, with 7 bases left in between. The V gene's germline CDR1 is LGHNT and CDR2 FRNRAP. CDR3: CASGLDGSSYEQYF. The CDR3 DNA reads TGTGCTAGTGGTTTGGACGGGAGCTCCTACGAGCAGTACTTC.

This clonotype came up once. This chain joins TRBV10-1 and TRBJ1-5; 9 bases are a match to TRBD1. CDR1 is WNHNN and CDR2 is SYGVQD in the germline V gene (reference sequence). The CDR3 sequence is 15 residues long. Trimming at V came to 6 bases and at J to 1 base, leaving 4 bases not matched to a gene. The CDR3 loop is CASSLGTGSNQPQHF. The CDR3 nucleotides are TGCGCCAGCAGCCTAGGGACAGGGAGCAATCAGCCCCAGCATTTT.

The rearrangement joins TRBV11-2 to TRBJ2-7; no firm D call. The length of the CDR3 is 15 residues. Trimming removed 0 bases at V and 0 bases at J, with 9 bases between. Looked up from germline, CDR1 is SGHAT and CDR2 is FQNNGV. CDR3 DNA: TGTGCCAGCAGCTTAGATCTGGCAGGCTCCTACGAGCAGTACTTC. Encoded protein: CASSLDLAGSYEQYF. Full variable domain (outside the CDR3, taken from reference TRBV11-2 and TRBJ2-7): EAGVAQSPRYKIIEKRQSVAFWCNPISGHATLYWYQQILGQGPKLLIQFQNNGVVDDSQLPKDRFSAERLKGVDSTLKIQPAKLEDSAVYLCASSLDLAGSYEQYFGPGTRLTVT.